Listed below are T cell receptor beta chains from one sample, sequenced in a study of T cell responses to AZD1222 COVID-19 vaccine. This table comes from immunoSEQ multiplex PCR, and its TCRdb copy is limited to in-frame clones, with some not included. The repertoire consists of some 170,000 clones, with approximately 90% occurring once and the leading ten covering 3.5% to 5.5%. The starting material was peripheral blood, obtained 28 days after the second dose of the MenACWY control vaccine. The receptors stem from an adult who received the MenACWY meningococcal vaccine as a control. Each CDR3 is given with its conserved first and last residue. Fields, in order: J gene, V gene, clone size, CDR3 protein. Not all rows give a size; the values are once, few, many and, for expanded clones, a class.

>TRBJ1-2|TRBV27|NA
CASSSQYRTGGRYGYTF
>TRBJ2-2|TRBV7-2|NA
CASSFSDRGQAGELFF
>TRBJ2-2|TRBV6-5|NA
CASKGGQEVTGELFF
>TRBJ2-3|TRBV7-9|NA
CASSPGLSTDTQYF
>TRBJ2-7|TRBV3-1/TRBV3-2|NA
CASSMGLYRSYEQYF
>TRBJ1-1|TRBV12-3/TRBV12-4|NA
CASSLAPTEAFF
>TRBJ2-2|TRBV3-1/TRBV3-2|NA
CASTLAGASGELFF
>TRBJ1-2|TRBV12-3/TRBV12-4|few
CASSFSQFYGYTF
>TRBJ1-2|TRBV18|NA
CASSPYPRLEGEYGYTF
>TRBJ1-6|TRBV5-6|NA
CASSLTGSSYNSPLHF
>TRBJ2-3|TRBV29-1|NA
CSVRGLDTQYF
>TRBJ1-6|TRBV9|NA
CASSLRTDSPLHF
>TRBJ2-2|TRBV28|once
CASSSGQFTGELFF
>TRBJ1-2|TRBV7-9|NA
CASSLDWSGGAGGYTF
>TRBJ2-4|TRBV4-3|NA
CASSQDRKGPIQYF
>TRBJ1-6|TRBV7-9|NA
CASSPGQDNSPLHF
>TRBJ1-1|TRBV5-4|NA
CASSWKTGEGTEAFF
>TRBJ2-2|TRBV4-3|NA
CASSQEGGWELFF
>TRBJ2-3|TRBV6-5|NA
CASSYRASTTDTQYF
>TRBJ2-7|TRBV28|few
CASSLKFLYEQYF
>TRBJ2-7|TRBV25-1|NA
CASSDPQGARYEQYF
>TRBJ2-7|TRBV14|NA
CASSQLAGAEQYF
>TRBJ1-1|TRBV30|NA
CAWGTGRVTEAFF
>TRBJ1-1|TRBV19|NA
CASSAGGNTEAFF
>TRBJ1-2|TRBV28|NA
CASRPYRDGYTF
>TRBJ2-4|TRBV28|NA
CASSPYRGTKNIQYF
>TRBJ1-1|TRBV7-2|NA
CASSSRLTENTEAFF
>TRBJ1-5|TRBV7-2|NA
CASSPTITSNQPQHF
>TRBJ2-2|TRBV6-1|NA
CASSGTGGAVLGGELFF
>TRBJ2-3|TRBV28|NA
CASSLRYRDTDTQYF
>TRBJ2-3|TRBV9|NA
CASSATDRGSTDTQYF
>TRBJ1-5|TRBV30|NA
CAWSGGPDTPQHF
>TRBJ1-1|TRBV27|NA
CASSRPGQLNTEAFF
>TRBJ2-2|TRBV7-9|NA
CAETGTKAGELFF
>TRBJ2-2|TRBV27|NA
CASSRRQGAFNTGELFF
>TRBJ2-7|TRBV7-2|NA
CASSFAWGESYEQYF
>TRBJ1-3|TRBV10-2|NA
CASSEILTGNTIYF
>TRBJ2-7|TRBV11-2|NA
CASSLADGLREQYF
>TRBJ1-5|TRBV4-2|NA
CASSPSVRAGGQPQHF
>TRBJ1-4|TRBV28|NA
CASSLPRTGGEKLFF
>TRBJ1-4|TRBV7-2|NA
CASSLDRAGSEKLFF
>TRBJ2-3|TRBV27|NA
CASSSRGRIDTQYF
>TRBJ1-2|TRBV7-2|NA
CASSLGLGFGDTF
>TRBJ1-2|TRBV28|once
CASNQLAPNYGYTF
>TRBJ2-1|TRBV7-3|NA
CASSLTLDEQFF
>TRBJ2-3|TRBV27|NA
CASSLVTSGLGPDTQYF
>TRBJ1-2|TRBV28|NA
CATSHYGYTF
>TRBJ2-7|TRBV4-3|NA
CASSQVTGEAYEQYF
>TRBJ1-2|TRBV5-8|NA
CASSLYREPYGYTF
>TRBJ2-3|TRBV6-5|NA
CASSYSLAGAGDTQYF
>TRBJ1-2|TRBV6-6|NA
CASSPDYGYTF
>TRBJ1-1|TRBV7-6|NA
CASSLGTGWNTEAFF
>TRBJ1-1|TRBV7-2|NA
CASSLSGLGTEAFF
>TRBJ1-6|TRBV30|NA
CAWKMDIHSPLHF
>TRBJ1-1|TRBV28|NA
CASSLIGLGIVNTEAFF